Sequencing of this TCR beta chain was carried out in a study of TIL therapy for anti-PD-1-resistant metastatic lung cancer. Study background: Tumor harvest preceded PD-1/PD-L1 blockade, followed by nivolumab treatment. Most patients had lung adenocarcinoma; several tumors were EGFR-mutant, two ALK-rearranged; half smoked currently or formerly.

This was the immunoSEQ v3 assay. Generated by immunoSEQ multiplex PCR, the TCRdb table keeps only in-frame clones and is missing some. The sample yields tens of thousands of clones, about 79% seen once. Findings and limits, study-wide: Patients were highly selected, enriched for treatment-naive, never-smoker and oncogene-addicted cases.

This clone was observed a handful of times. Its antigen remains unknown. The CDR3 length is 13 residues. Between the trimmed V and J ends, which lost 5 bases and 2 bases, there was a span of 9 bases. Germline loops: CDR1 MNHNS, CDR2 SASEGT. Specified time point: pre-treatment sample, taken before nivolumab and TIL therapy. Enrollment ran from late 2017 to January 2020. This specimen was blood, taken at baseline. The receptor was isolated from a person between 25 and 79 years old with non-small cell lung cancer. The chain has TRBV6-1 and TRBJ1-1; no clear D. CDR3 nucleotide sequence: TGTGCCAGCAGTTCCTCAGCTAACACTGAAGCTTTCTTT. As protein: CASSSSANTEAFF.